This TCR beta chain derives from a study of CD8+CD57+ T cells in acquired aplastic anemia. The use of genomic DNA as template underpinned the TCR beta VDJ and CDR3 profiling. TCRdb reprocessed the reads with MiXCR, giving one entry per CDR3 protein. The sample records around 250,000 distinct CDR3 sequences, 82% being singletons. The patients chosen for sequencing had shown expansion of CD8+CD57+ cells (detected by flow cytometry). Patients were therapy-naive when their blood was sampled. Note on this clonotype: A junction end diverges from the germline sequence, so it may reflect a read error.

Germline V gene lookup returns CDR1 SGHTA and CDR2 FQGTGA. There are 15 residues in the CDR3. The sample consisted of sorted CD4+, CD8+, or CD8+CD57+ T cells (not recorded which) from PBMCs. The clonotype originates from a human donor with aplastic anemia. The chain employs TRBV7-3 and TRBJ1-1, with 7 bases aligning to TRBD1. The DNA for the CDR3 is TGTGCCAGCAGCTCAGGCCTGACAGGGAGCACTGCAGCTTTCTTT. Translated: CASSSGLTGSTAAFF. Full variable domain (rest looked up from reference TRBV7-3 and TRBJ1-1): GAGVSQTPSNKVTEKGKYVELRCDPISGHTALYWYRQSLGQGPEFLIYFQGTGAADDSGLPNDRFFAVRPEGSVSTLKIQRTERGDSAVYLCASSSGLTGSTAAFFGQGTRLTVV.